The 31 T cell receptor beta chains below come from one sample, sequenced in a study. TCRdb re-called the RT-PCR reads through MiXCR, storing one row per CDR3 protein. The table includes hundreds of thousands of distinct CDR3 sequences, approximately 15% detected once. Sequencing used memory CD4+ T cells from blood. These receptors were taken from a female donor in good health, serving as a healthy control.

The rearrangement joins TRBV4-3 to TRBJ1-1, with TRBD1 identical over 8 bases. V trimming: 3 bases; J trimming: 6 bases; junction bases outside the gene matches: 9. The CDR3 is 15 amino acids. Germline V gives CDR1 LGHNA, CDR2 YSLEER. This CDR3 reads CASSHIQGALAEAFF. The DNA of the CDR3 is TGCGCCAGCAGCCATATCCAGGGGGCGCTTGCTGAAGCTTTCTTT.

This chain connects TRBV27 to TRBJ1-6; no reliable D call. The CDR3 loop spans 15 amino acids. Germline lookup yields CDR1 MNHEY and CDR2 SMNVEV (reference sequence). The V end was cut by 2 bases, the J end by 8 bases, with 13 bases between. The CDR3, as DNA: TGTGCCAGCAGTTTAACGGTCGGGCGGGATTCACCCCTCCACTTT. It codes for CASSLTVGRDSPLHF.

The rearrangement joins TRBV7-6 to TRBJ2-3; 15 positions match TRBD2. CDR1 is SGHVS and CDR2 is FNYEAQ in the germline V gene. The CDR3 is 19 residues long. With 2 bases clipped from V and 1 base from J, the junction kept 7 bases outside the gene matches. The DNA for the CDR3 is TGTGCCAGCAGCTTATCCGGACTAGCGGGAGGGTCGGGCACAGATACGCAGTATTTT. This encodes CASSLSGLAGGSGTDTQYF.

This clonotype was seen at least ten times. This chain connects TRBV9 to TRBJ2-7; D might be TRBD1 or TRBD2, each matching 7 bases. Trimming left V 4 bases short and J 2 bases short, with 19 bases between. Germline values: CDR1 SGDLS, CDR2 YYNGEE. The CDR3 runs 16 residues. CDR3: CASSLSGDSAPYEQYF. The CDR3 DNA follows: TGTGCCAGCAGCCTCAGCGGGGACAGTGCGCCCTACGAGCAGTACTTC.

The V call is TRBV20-1, the J call TRBJ2-5; D perhaps matches TRBD2 (6 bases). Germline assignment: CDR1 DFQATT and CDR2 SNEGSKA (reference sequence). Trimming removed 0 bases from V and 4 bases from J, with 12 bases in between. The CDR3 contains 14 residues. CDR3 nucleotides: TGCAGTGCTAGAGATCCGGTGGGGGGAGAGACCCAGTACTTC. The encoded protein is CSARDPVGGETQYF.

Only a few counts were recorded for this clonotype. This sequence joins TRBV24-1 and TRBJ1-1, with 12 bases fitting TRBD1. The CDR3 has 18 residues. The V gene's germline CDR1 is KGHDR and CDR2 SFDVKD. With V trimmed by 5 bases and J by 5 bases, 14 bases remained unmatched. DNA of the CDR3: TGTGCCACCAGTGGTAGACCGGGACAGGGGGCGGTGGGGACTGAAGCTTTCTTT. It specifies CATSGRPGQGAVGTEAFF.

This chain uses TRBV7-8 with TRBJ2-1; 8 bases fit TRBD2. The CDR3 is 15 residues long. CDR1 is SGHVS and CDR2 is FQNEAQ in the germline V gene. V dropped 4 bases and J dropped 6; count of bases not matched to a gene: 8. CDR3 sequence (DNA): TGTGCCAGCAGCTCCGGGACTAGTAGGATCAATGAGCAGTTCTTC. Amino acids: CASSSGTSRINEQFF.

By share, this clonotype ranks as medium-sized. J is TRBJ2-5 and V is TRBV12-3 or TRBV12-4; TRBD2 aligns across 15 bases. This CDR3 has 18 amino acids. After removal of 4 bases from V and 4 bases from J, the junction contained 10 bases not matched to a gene. The CDR3 spells CASSSRTSGRGLGETQYF. The CDR3 DNA reads TGTGCCAGCAGTTCCCGGACTAGCGGGAGGGGTCTGGGAGAGACCCAGTACTTC.

This clonotype was picked up many times. This CDR3 is CASRDWTAQETQYF. The CDR3 nucleotides are TGTGCCAGCAGGGATTGGACAGCCCAAGAGACCCAGTACTTC. The genes are TRBV28 and TRBJ2-5, with a tentative D call TRBD1 (6 bases). This CDR3 comprises 14 residues. CDR1 and CDR2 from the germline V gene are MDHEN and SYDVKM. Trimming removed 6 bases at V and 1 base at J, with 12 bases between.

The table lists this clonotype with a few counts. The chain employs TRBV7-2 and TRBJ2-3, with TRBD2 identical over 7 bases. Germline V gene sequence: CDR1 SGHTA, CDR2 FQGNSA. The V and J ends lost 9 bases and 2 bases, in that order; junction bases with no gene match: 5. The CDR3 is 13 residues long. Here the CDR3 reads CASQRENTDTQYF. The CDR3 nucleotides are TGTGCCAGTCAGCGGGAAAACACAGATACGCAGTATTTT.

This clonotype was counted a few times. The rearrangement joins TRBV20-1 to TRBJ2-3; D uncertain. The CDR3 contains 13 residues. V was shortened by 6 bases and J by 2 bases, with 12 bases between the two germline ends. Germline V CDR1 and CDR2: DFQATT, SNEGSKA (reference sequence). This CDR3 reads CSATPANTDTQYF. The DNA for the CDR3 is TGCAGTGCGACCCCAGCTAACACAGATACGCAGTATTTT.

This chain connects TRBV7-6 to TRBJ2-7; 12 positions agree with TRBD2. The germline V gene encodes CDR1 SGHVS and CDR2 FNYEAQ. The ends lost 4 bases at V and 6 bases at J; junction bases unmatched: 10. The CDR3 extends over 16 amino acids. The CDR3 nucleotides are TGTGCCAGCAGCTGGACTAGCGGGACCCTGGGGGGCGAGCAGTACTTC. Amino acid sequence: CASSWTSGTLGGEQYF.

This clonotype turned up a few times. The chain combines TRBV20-1 with TRBJ1-5; D perhaps matches TRBD1 (5 bases). The V gene's germline CDR1 is DFQATT and CDR2 SNEGSKA (reference sequence). The CDR3 extends over 13 amino acids. Trimming removed 5 bases from V and 2 bases from J, with 10 bases in between. The CDR3 sequence: CSASGLGNQPQHF. CDR3 sequence (DNA): TGCAGTGCTTCAGGGTTGGGCAATCAGCCCCAGCATTTT.

The genes are TRBV5-1 and TRBJ1-4; D might be TRBD1 (5 bases). The CDR3 contains 16 residues. Trimming took 4 bases from V and 0 from J, leaving 13 bases between them. CDR1 SGHRS and CDR2 YFSETQ come from the germline V gene. CDR3 nucleotide sequence: TGCGCCAGCAGCCGGGGGGGTTTTGCAACTAATGAAAAACTGTTTTTT. It yields the protein CASSRGGFATNEKLFF.

V and J are TRBV7-2 and TRBJ1-5; 8 bases are shared with TRBD1. Trimming cost V 5 bases and J 2 bases; bases outside gene matches: 8. Per the germline V gene, CDR1 is SGHTA and CDR2 is FQGNSA. The CDR3 has 16 residues. For the CDR3, the DNA is TGTGCCAGCAGCCGCCAGGGGGCGAGGGGCAATCAGCCCCAGCATTTT. As protein: CASSRQGARGNQPQHF.

This clonotype was recorded a few times. Compared with germline, one end of the junction differs, possibly owing to a read error. The chain uses TRBV6-6 and TRBJ2-1; 9 bases align to TRBD1. Germline V CDR1 and CDR2: MNHNY, SVGAGI (reference sequence). This CDR3 region has 12 residues. The CDR3 nucleotides read TGTGCCAGCAGTGCTACCGGACAGGGGCGGATCTTC. Amino acids: CASSATGQGRIF.

The CDR3 DNA reads TGTGCCAGCAGGGTTCGGGACCCAGGAGGTCGAAACATTCAGTACTTC. This gives the protein CASRVRDPGGRNIQYF. V is TRBV28 and J is TRBJ2-4; D assignment may be TRBD1 or TRBD2 (5 bases each). The germline CDR1 and CDR2 sequences are MDHEN and SYDVKM. The CDR3 is made up of 16 amino acids. The V end was cut by 6 bases, the J end by 6 bases, with 21 bases between.

This clonotype appeared many times. The J gene is TRBJ2-3, the V gene TRBV18; D is unclear. With 8 bases removed from V and 0 bases from J, the gap between germline ends came to 6 bases. The length of the CDR3 is 12 residues. CDR1 and CDR2 from the germline V gene are KGHSH and LQKENI. This CDR3 is CASSPSTDTQYF. CDR3 in DNA: TGTGCCAGCAGCCCTAGCACAGATACGCAGTATTTT. Using reference TRBV18 and TRBJ2-3 for the parts outside the CDR3, the full variable domain is NAGVMQNPRHLVRRRGQEARLRCSPMKGHSHVYWYRQLPEEGLKFMVYLQKENIIDESGMPKERFSAEFPKEGPSILRIQQVVRGDSAAYFCASSPSTDTQYFGPGTRLTVL.

This clonotype was counted a few times. The genes are TRBV7-2 and TRBJ2-1, with TRBD2 matching 7 bases. J lost 6 bases, V lost 2 bases, and 7 bases had no gene match. The CDR3 is made up of 15 amino acids. CDR1 is SGHTA and CDR2 is FQGNSA in the germline V gene. CDR3 nucleotide sequence: TGTGCCAGCAGCTTACAAGGGACTAATCTCAATGAGCAGTTCTTC. Translation gives CASSLQGTNLNEQFF. Full variable domain (rest looked up from reference TRBV7-2 and TRBJ2-1): GAGVSQSPSNKVTEKGKDVELRCDPISGHTALYWYRQSLGQGLEFLIYFQGNSAPDKSGLPSDRFSAERTGGSVSTLTIQRTQQEDSAVYLCASSLQGTNLNEQFFGPGTRLTVL.

V is TRBV6-5 and J is TRBJ2-2; D is unclear. The V end lost 6 bases, the J end lost 5 bases, and 19 bases lay between the germline ends. The CDR3 has 16 residues. Germline-derived CDR1 and CDR2 are MNHEY and SVGAGI. CDR3 protein: CASRPRNLVKTGELFF. The DNA for the CDR3 is TGTGCCAGCAGACCCCGGAATCTAGTCAAAACCGGGGAGCTGTTTTTT.

The sample holds many counts of this clonotype. The chain combines TRBV6-1 with TRBJ2-5; tentatively, D is TRBD2 (6 bases). This CDR3 is 12 amino acids long. Germline assignment: CDR1 MNHNS and CDR2 SASEGT. V was cut by 6 bases and J by 6 bases, with 11 bases left in between. CDR3 in amino acids: CASSWDSKTQYF. Here the CDR3 DNA reads TGTGCCAGCAGCTGGGACTCGAAGACCCAGTACTTC.

This clonotype was seen at least ten times. V and J are TRBV4-1 and TRBJ2-7, with a possible D match to TRBD1 (6 bases). Per germline, CDR1 MGHRA and CDR2 YSYEKL. CDR3 size: 15 residues. Deletions cut 1 base from V and 3 bases from J, with 13 bases between. The CDR3 sequence: CASSQVFTGYYEQYF. DNA of the CDR3: TGCGCCAGCAGCCAAGTCTTTACAGGGTACTACGAGCAGTACTTC.

This clonotype came up a few times. The chain combines TRBV20-1 with TRBJ1-1; the D gene is possibly TRBD1 (5 bases). The V end was cut by 1 base, the J end by 2 bases, with 14 bases between. Germline CDR1 and CDR2: DFQATT and SNEGSKA (reference sequence). This CDR3 spans 15 amino acids. The CDR3 reads CSARGSVQDNTEAFF. CDR3 nucleotides: TGCAGTGCTAGAGGCTCAGTACAGGATAACACTGAAGCTTTCTTT.

The J gene is TRBJ2-3, the V gene TRBV7-9, with D possibly called TRBD1 or TRBD2 (5 bases each). Germline values: CDR1 SEHNR, CDR2 FQNEAQ (reference sequence). This CDR3 spans 15 amino acids. V was trimmed by 3 bases and J by 4 bases, leaving 14 bases between them. The CDR3 region has the DNA TGTGCCAGCAGCTTCGGGACGGCGAGCGCAGATACGCAGTATTTT. Translating gives CASSFGTASADTQYF.

V gene TRBV9 combines with J gene TRBJ2-3; possibly TRBD2 for D (6 bases). This CDR3 spans 15 amino acids. Looked up from germline, CDR1 is SGDLS and CDR2 is YYNGEE. V was shortened by 0 bases and J by 2 bases, with 10 bases between the two germline ends. CDR3 sequence: CASSVVGGNTDTQYF. The DNA for the CDR3 is TGTGCCAGCAGCGTAGTGGGGGGAAACACAGATACGCAGTATTTT. The entire variable domain, with the rest obtained from reference TRBV9 and TRBJ2-3, is as follows: DSGVTQTPKHLITATGQRVTLRCSPRSGDLSVYWYQQSLDQGLQFLIQYYNGEERAKGNILERFSAQQFPDLHSELNLSSLELGDSALYFCASSVVGGNTDTQYFGPGTRLTVL.

As for this clonotype: A clone one base away is much larger, so this may be a read error. The chain couples TRBV30 to TRBJ2-7; D is uncertain. The CDR3 runs 11 residues. The V and J ends lost 2 bases and 1 base respectively, with 3 bases between them. Germline CDR1 GTSNPN, CDR2 SVGIG (reference sequence). The CDR3, as DNA: TGTGCCTGGAGTCAATCCTACGAGCAGTACTTC. Residues: CAWSQSYEQYF. Looking up the rest from reference TRBV30 and TRBJ2-7 gives the full variable domain: SQTIHQWPATLVQPVGSPLSLECTVEGTSNPNLYWYRQAAGRGLQLLFYSVGIGQISSEVPQNLSASRPQDRQFILSSKKLLLSDSGFYLCAWSQSYEQYFGPGTRLTVT.

A few counts support this clonotype. This chain links TRBV6-5 with TRBJ2-7; maybe TRBD2 (6 bases). The ends were cut back, 7 bases at V and 6 bases at J, with 19 bases in the middle. The CDR3 is 14 residues long. The germline CDR1 and CDR2 sequences are MNHEY and SVGAGI. The CDR3 nucleotides read TGTGCCAGCATCGAGCCCGGGGGAACCGGCGAGCAGTACTTC. Translation: CASIEPGGTGEQYF.

The V gene is TRBV12-3 or TRBV12-4, the J gene TRBJ2-2; D gene uncertain. The ends were cut back, 7 bases at V and 1 base at J, with 4 bases in the middle. The CDR3 has 12 residues. The CDR3 DNA sequence: TGTGCCAGCAATTTGAACACCGGGGAGCTGTTTTTT. The encoded protein is CASNLNTGELFF.

The V and J genes are TRBV7-3 and TRBJ2-6; 11 nucleotides line up with TRBD2. The V segment lost 2 bases and the J segment 3 bases; nucleotides outside the gene matches: 3. The CDR3 contains 17 residues. From germline, CDR1 is SGHTA and CDR2 FQGTGA. The CDR3 loop reads CASSLGLAGGGANVLTF. The CDR3 nucleotides are TGTGCCAGCAGCTTAGGTCTAGCGGGAGGTGGGGCCAACGTCCTGACTTTC.

This clonotype was seen at least ten times. This chain connects TRBV12-3 or TRBV12-4 to TRBJ2-1; 8 positions agree with TRBD2. The trim removed 3 bases at V and 6 bases at J, leaving 7 bases unmatched. CDR3 size: 15 residues. The CDR3 bases are TGTGCCAGCAGTTTCTTGAGCGGGAGCGGCAATGAGCAGTTCTTC. This encodes CASSFLSGSGNEQFF.

This clonotype was counted a few times. The chain employs TRBV4-2 and TRBJ2-7, with TRBD2 matching over 9 bases. V lost 4 bases and J lost 3; bases outside the gene matches: 4. The CDR3 spans 14 residues. The germline V gene encodes CDR1 LGHNA and CDR2 YNFKEQ. CDR3 region: CASSLETSGYEQYF. CDR3 coding DNA: TGTGCCAGCAGCCTCGAGACTAGCGGCTACGAGCAGTACTTC.